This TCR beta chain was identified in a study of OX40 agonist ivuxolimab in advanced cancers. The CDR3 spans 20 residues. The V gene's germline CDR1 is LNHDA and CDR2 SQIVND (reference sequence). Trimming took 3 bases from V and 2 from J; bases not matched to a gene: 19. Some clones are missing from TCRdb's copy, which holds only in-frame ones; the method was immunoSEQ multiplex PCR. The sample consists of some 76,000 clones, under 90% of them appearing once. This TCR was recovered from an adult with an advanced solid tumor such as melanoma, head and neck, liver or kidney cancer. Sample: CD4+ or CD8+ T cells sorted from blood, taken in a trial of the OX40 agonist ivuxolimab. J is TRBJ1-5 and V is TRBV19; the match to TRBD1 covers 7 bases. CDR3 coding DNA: TGTGCCAGTAGTATGAGTCCCTACACCCCGGCAGGGGGGGGCAATCAGCCCCAGCATTTT. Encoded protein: CASSMSPYTPAGGGNQPQHF.